This T cell receptor (beta chain) originates from a study of beta chain features in type 1 diabetes. Study-wide results and limits: Type 1 diabetes patients showed a moderate but significant shortening of TCRB CDR3s in all four CD4+ subsets. Lower insertion and higher deletion counts appeared at VDJ junctions in type 1 diabetes patients. A closer apparent resemblance between naive, central memory and Treg TCRB repertoires was seen in patients than in healthy donors.

In this sample, this clone turned up a few times. Its antigen is undetermined. What was sequenced were expressed TCRB transcripts, since all of the isolated RNA had been reverse transcribed. Assay: immunoSEQ multiplex PCR; the TCRdb copy retains only in-frame clones and omits some. The sample records about 660,000 clones, over 13% being singletons. This CDR3 is built from 15 residues. V was shortened by 2 bases and J by 2 bases, with 12 bases between the two germline ends. The germline V gene has CDR1 GTSNPN and CDR2 SVGIG (reference sequence). On average, the one heparinised blood draw given by each donor was about 100 mL.

The sequence derives from a man younger than 35 with type 1 diabetes. The rearrangement uses TRBV30 and TRBJ2-2, with D unclear. Input material: naive CD4+ T cells from blood. CDR3 coding DNA: TGTGCCTGGAGTAAGAAGGCGGATAACACCGGGGAGCTGTTTTTT. This translates into CAWSKKADNTGELFF.